Below are 25 T cell receptor beta chains sequenced from a single sample in a study of shared clonotypes between healthy human individuals. The data were produced by immunoSEQ multiplex PCR, yet TCRdb's version contains in-frame clones alone and is incomplete. The sample contains roughly 2,000,000 clones, over 85% of which appear only once. Naive CD8 cells lacked CD45RO and underwent positive selection for CCR7, leaving out terminally differentiated effector memory CD45RA+ cells. Sequencing used naive CD8+ T cells from PBMCs. The receptor set was obtained from a man between 18 and 35 years old in good health. Some clones in this sample may be carry-over from other donors' samples.

This clone was detected only once. V and J are TRBV7-9 and TRBJ1-1; a weak D match, TRBD1 (5 bases). The CDR3 is made up of 15 amino acids. Between the trimmed V and J ends, which lost 4 bases and 3 bases, there was a span of 15 bases. Germline assignment: CDR1 SEHNR and CDR2 FQNEAQ (reference sequence). The CDR3 coding sequence is TGTGCCAGCAGCTCCCCAGGGCTCGGGTACACTGAAGCTTTCTTT. As protein: CASSSPGLGYTEAFF.

The chain is built from TRBV5-1 and TRBJ2-7; D perhaps matches TRBD1 (5 bases). The length of the CDR3 is 15 residues. CDR1 is SGHRS and CDR2 is YFSETQ in the germline V gene. The V end lost 0 bases, the J end lost 3 bases, and 13 bases lay between the germline ends. CDR3 region: CASSLVGASFYEQYF. In DNA form, the CDR3 reads TGCGCCAGCAGCTTGGTAGGGGCCTCCTTCTACGAGCAGTACTTC.

V is TRBV19 and J is TRBJ1-1; D is uncertain. The CDR3 is 13 residues long. Germline assignment: CDR1 LNHDA and CDR2 SQIVND (reference sequence). V was cut by 5 bases and J by 0 bases, with 7 bases left in between. The CDR3 loop is CASSGSMNTEAFF. DNA for the CDR3: TGTGCCAGTAGTGGCAGCATGAACACTGAAGCTTTCTTT.

This clone has only one observation. The chain combines TRBV7-2 with TRBJ1-3; 9 bases agree with TRBD1. From germline, CDR1 is SGHTA and CDR2 FQGNSA. The CDR3 has 16 residues. V lost 0 bases to trimming and J lost 3 bases; unmatched junction nucleotides: 3. DNA of the CDR3: TGTGCCAGCAGCTTAGCTGACAGGGGGTTTGGAAACACCATATATTTT. This translates into CASSLADRGFGNTIYF.

The V gene is TRBV6-5, the J gene TRBJ2-7; 7 bases line up with TRBD1. Per germline, CDR1 MNHEY and CDR2 SVGAGI. The CDR3 spans 14 residues. V was clipped by 7 bases and J by 4 bases; unmatched bases: 10. The CDR3 DNA is TGTGCCAGCACCCTCGGAGAGGGGGCTTACGAGCAGTACTTC. The encoded protein is CASTLGEGAYEQYF.

The rearrangement joins TRBV10-3 to TRBJ2-3, with TRBD2 matching over 10 bases. The germline V gene has CDR1 ENHRY and CDR2 SYGVKD. The CDR3 loop spans 15 amino acids. Losses at the gene ends were 10 bases for V and 2 bases for J; bases not matched to a gene: 9. CDR3: CATEETSGFTDTQYF. The CDR3 bases are TGTGCCACCGAGGAGACTAGCGGGTTCACAGATACGCAGTATTTT.

The genes are TRBV27 and TRBJ2-7, with TRBD2 as a possible D gene (6 bases). Germline CDR1 MNHEY, CDR2 SMNVEV (reference sequence). This CDR3 region has 14 residues. Trimming took 4 bases from V and 6 from J, leaving 16 bases between them. CDR3: CASSSPSGLSEQYF. The CDR3 DNA follows: TGTGCCAGCAGTTCTCCGTCGGGACTCTCCGAGCAGTACTTC.

The rearrangement joins TRBV6-5 to TRBJ2-1, with D possibly called TRBD1 or TRBD2 (5 bases each). V was pared by 6 bases and J by 3 bases, with 15 bases between. Germline assignment: CDR1 MNHEY and CDR2 SVGAGI. The CDR3 loop spans 15 amino acids. CDR3 protein: CASRQTGPYYNEQFF. In nucleotides, the CDR3 is TGTGCCAGCAGGCAAACGGGACCATACTACAATGAGCAGTTCTTC.

This rearrangement joins TRBV9 to TRBJ1-2; the D gene is possibly TRBD1 (5 bases). The CDR3 has 14 residues. Looked up from germline, CDR1 is SGDLS and CDR2 is YYNGEE. The V and J ends lost 0 bases and 5 bases respectively, with 11 bases between them. CDR3 nucleotides: TGTGCCAGCAGCGTAGTGGGGGAGACATATGGCTACACCTTC. The encoded protein is CASSVVGETYGYTF.

The chain combines TRBV9 with TRBJ2-5, with D perhaps given as TRBD1 or TRBD2 (5 bases each). CDR3 length: 15 residues. CDR1 SGDLS and CDR2 YYNGEE come from the germline V gene. V was shortened by 6 bases and J by 5 bases, with 20 bases between the two germline ends. The CDR3 sequence is CASTLGTSGVETQYF. The DNA for the CDR3 is TGTGCCAGCACCCTAGGGACCTCCGGGGTGGAGACCCAGTACTTC.

The chain combines TRBV7-2 with TRBJ2-7, with a tentative D call TRBD1 (5 bases). Trimming removed 4 bases from V and 3 bases from J, with 16 bases in between. Germline V gives CDR1 SGHTA, CDR2 FQGNSA. The CDR3 is 15 amino acids. The CDR3 region has the DNA TGTGCCAGCAGCTCGCGAGACAGCTCTCACTACGAGCAGTACTTC. This codes for CASSSRDSSHYEQYF.

The rearrangement joins TRBV7-9 to TRBJ1-1; D uncertain. The ends were cut back, 6 bases at V and 3 bases at J, with 11 bases in the middle. The germline V gene has CDR1 SEHNR and CDR2 FQNEAQ (reference sequence). CDR3 length: 13 residues. CDR3 loop: CASRHYGDTEAFF. For the CDR3, the DNA is TGTGCCAGCAGGCACTATGGAGACACTGAAGCTTTCTTT.

The chain uses TRBV6-1 and TRBJ1-5; D might be TRBD1 (6 bases). V gave up 4 bases and J gave up 3 bases, with 22 bases separating them. This CDR3 contains 18 residues. Germline V lookup: CDR1 MNHNS, CDR2 SASEGT. In nucleotides, the CDR3 is TGTGCCAGCAGTGGACGGGGGCAGGTTATGATTTTCAATCAGCCCCAGCATTTT. This sequence encodes CASSGRGQVMIFNQPQHF.

V is TRBV9 and J is TRBJ1-5; D gene ambiguous. V was pared by 3 bases and J by 6 bases, with 13 bases between. Per the germline V gene, CDR1 is SGDLS and CDR2 is YYNGEE. There are 14 residues in the CDR3. CDR3 sequence (DNA): TGTGCCAGCAGCGGAGGGAGTTTGGGTCAGCCCCAGCATTTT. It is translated as CASSGGSLGQPQHF.

Only one count was recorded for this clone. V is TRBV12-5 and J is TRBJ1-1; D is undetermined. The ends were cut back, 2 bases at V and 4 bases at J, with 11 bases in the middle. The CDR3 contains 14 residues. In germline, CDR1 is LGHNT, CDR2 FRNRAP. CDR3 nucleotides: TGTGCTAGTGGTTTGTACGAGGATCCCACTGAAGCTTTCTTT. Its protein is CASGLYEDPTEAFF. The variable domain in full, with the rest retrieved from reference TRBV12-5 and TRBJ1-1, is DARVTQTPRHKVTEMGQEVTMRCQPILGHNTVFWYRQTMMQGLELLAYFRNRAPLDDSGMPKDRFSAEMPDATLATLKIQPSEPRDSAVYFCASGLYEDPTEAFFGQGTRLTVV.

The J gene is TRBJ2-1, the V gene TRBV19; 11 nucleotides line up with TRBD2. This CDR3 region has 14 residues. Germline CDR1 is LNHDA and CDR2 is SQIVND (reference sequence). Losses at the gene ends were 3 bases for V and 10 bases for J; bases not matched to a gene: 5. The CDR3 DNA sequence: TGTGCCAGTAGTATTCTAGCGGGAGGATGGGAGCAGTTCTTC. It yields the protein CASSILAGGWEQFF.

The V call is TRBV6-1, the J call TRBJ2-1; D is unresolved. V lost 8 bases to trimming and J lost 5 bases, with 4 bases between them. Germline values: CDR1 MNHNS, CDR2 SASEGT. CDR3 length: 10 amino acids. This CDR3 reads CASEDNEQFF. Written as DNA, the CDR3 is TGTGCCAGCGAGGACAATGAGCAGTTCTTC.

The CDR3 spells CASSLTATQETQYF. The CDR3 DNA is TGTGCCAGCAGCTTGACGGCTACCCAAGAGACCCAGTACTTC. The chain combines TRBV5-6 with TRBJ2-5; D is ambiguous. The CDR3 runs to 14 residues. CDR1 and CDR2 from the germline V gene are SGHDT and YYEEEE. Trimming removed 1 base at V and 1 base at J, with 8 bases between.

This clone was observed once. This chain links TRBV2 with TRBJ1-5; possibly TRBD1 for D (5 bases). This CDR3 is built from 15 residues. From germline, CDR1 is SNHLY and CDR2 FYNNEI. Trimming took 2 bases from V and 4 from J, leaving 12 bases between them. CDR3 in amino acids: CASSELSGKNQPQHF. CDR3 bases: TGTGCCAGCAGTGAATTGTCAGGGAAGAATCAGCCCCAGCATTTT.

The CDR3 region has the DNA TGTGCCAGCAGTCTAAGACAGGCCAGCTCCTACGAGCAGTACTTC. The encoded protein is CASSLRQASSYEQYF. V usage is TRBV27 and J usage is TRBJ2-7; a weak D match, TRBD1 (6 bases). The CDR3 consists of 15 residues. V shed 5 bases and J shed 0 bases, with 14 bases lying between them. The V gene's germline CDR1 is MNHEY and CDR2 SMNVEV (reference sequence).

The CDR3 protein is CASSQGFAGYAGELFF. DNA of the CDR3: TGTGCCAGCAGCCAAGGGTTTGCGGGTTATGCCGGGGAGCTGTTTTTT. V is TRBV4-2 and J is TRBJ2-2; weak D call: TRBD2 (5 bases). Germline lookup yields CDR1 LGHNA and CDR2 YNFKEQ. The CDR3 covers 16 residues. V shed 1 base and J shed 6 bases, with 15 bases lying between them.

The rearrangement links TRBV30 to TRBJ1-1; D might be TRBD1 (5 bases). The CDR3 consists of 13 residues. V dropped 3 bases and J dropped 4 bases, with 12 bases sitting between them. The germline V gene has CDR1 GTSNPN and CDR2 SVGIG (reference sequence). Here the CDR3 reads CAWRRGRTTEAFF. CDR3 DNA sequence: TGTGCCTGGAGGAGGGGTAGGACCACTGAAGCTTTCTTT.

The V call is TRBV9, the J call TRBJ2-7, with D perhaps given as TRBD1 or TRBD2 (6 bases each). Trimming left V 3 bases short and J 4 bases short, with 17 bases between. Germline CDR1 is SGDLS and CDR2 is YYNGEE. The CDR3 totals 15 residues. The CDR3 spells CASSASTGAEYEQYF. The DNA for the CDR3 is TGTGCCAGCAGCGCAAGTACGGGGGCGGAGTACGAGCAGTACTTC.

For this clone: A much more abundant neighbour one base away suggests this may be a read error. At the DNA level, this CDR3 is encoded by other sequences in the same sample as well. The chain employs TRBV2 and TRBJ1-1; D gene ambiguous. The length of the CDR3 is 13 residues. V was pared by 3 bases and J by 0 bases, with 5 bases between. Germline CDR1 SNHLY, CDR2 FYNNEI. Here the CDR3 reads CASSDSLNTEAFF. Written as DNA, the CDR3 is TGTGCCAGCAGTGACAGCCTGAACACTGAAGCTTTCTTT. Based on the CDR3 plus reference TRBV2 and TRBJ1-1, the full variable domain is EPEVTQTPSHQVTQMGQEVILRCVPISNHLYFYWYRQILGQKVEFLVSFYNNEISEKSEIFDDQFSVERPDGSNFTLKIRSTKLEDSAMYFCASSDSLNTEAFFGQGTRLTVV.

The V gene is TRBV14, the J gene TRBJ2-1; 11 bases are a match to TRBD2. The ends lost 1 base at V and 10 bases at J; junction bases unmatched: 6. The CDR3 extends over 15 amino acids. Germline V gene lookup returns CDR1 SGHDN and CDR2 FVKESK. This chain's CDR3 is CASSQVLAGASEQFF. The CDR3 coding sequence is TGTGCCAGCAGCCAAGTACTAGCGGGAGCTAGCGAGCAGTTCTTC.